This TCR beta chain was obtained from a study of T cell changes during pregnancy in multiple sclerosis. Germline CDR1 and CDR2: MRHNA and SNTAGT. V was trimmed by 3 bases and J by 6 bases, leaving 14 bases between them. The CDR3 spans 15 residues. Libraries were prepared by immunoSEQ multiplex PCR; TCRdb keeps only in-frame clonotypes and omits some of them. The table has about 17,000 clones, more than 75% seen once. This material consisted of CD8+ T cells from peripheral blood mononuclear cells, taken in the third trimester of pregnancy. This TCR was sampled from a female donor in good health, enrolled as a control in a pregnancy study. The gene calls are TRBV6-4 and TRBJ2-2; D unclear. The CDR3: CASSEGQPTAGELFF. The CDR3 coding sequence is TGTGCCAGCAGTGAGGGCCAACCAACCGCCGGGGAGCTGTTTTTT.